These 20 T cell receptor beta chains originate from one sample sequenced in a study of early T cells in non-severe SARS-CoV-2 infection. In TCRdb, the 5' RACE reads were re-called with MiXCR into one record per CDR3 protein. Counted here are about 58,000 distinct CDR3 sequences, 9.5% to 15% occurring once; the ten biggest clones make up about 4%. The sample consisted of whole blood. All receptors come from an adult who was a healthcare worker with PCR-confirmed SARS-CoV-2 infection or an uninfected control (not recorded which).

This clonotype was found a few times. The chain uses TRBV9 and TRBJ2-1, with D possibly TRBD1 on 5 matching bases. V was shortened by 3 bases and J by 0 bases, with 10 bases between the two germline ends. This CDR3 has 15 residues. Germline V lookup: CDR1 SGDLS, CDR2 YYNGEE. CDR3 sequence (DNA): TGTGCCAGCAGCGAGGGGTACGGCTCCTACAATGAGCAGTTCTTC. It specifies CASSEGYGSYNEQFF.

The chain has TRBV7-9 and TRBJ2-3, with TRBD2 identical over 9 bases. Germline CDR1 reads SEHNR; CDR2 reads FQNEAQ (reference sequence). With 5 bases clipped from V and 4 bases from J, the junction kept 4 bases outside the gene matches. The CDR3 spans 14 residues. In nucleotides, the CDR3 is TGTGCCAGCAGCGGGCGGGAGGGCCCAGATACGCAGTATTTT. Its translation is CASSGREGPDTQYF.

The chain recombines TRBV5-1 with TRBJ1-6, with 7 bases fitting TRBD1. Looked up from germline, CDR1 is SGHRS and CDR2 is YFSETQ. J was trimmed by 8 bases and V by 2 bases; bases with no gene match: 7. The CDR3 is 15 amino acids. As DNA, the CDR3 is TGCGCCAGCAGCTTTTTGGCAGGGGGTGATTCACCCCTCCACTTT. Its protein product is CASSFLAGGDSPLHF.

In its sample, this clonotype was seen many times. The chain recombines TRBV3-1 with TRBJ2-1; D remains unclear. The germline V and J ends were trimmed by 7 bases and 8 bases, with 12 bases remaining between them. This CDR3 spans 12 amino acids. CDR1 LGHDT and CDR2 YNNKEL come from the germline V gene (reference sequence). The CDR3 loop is CASISGSHEQFF. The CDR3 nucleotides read TGTGCCAGCATCTCAGGATCCCATGAGCAGTTCTTC.

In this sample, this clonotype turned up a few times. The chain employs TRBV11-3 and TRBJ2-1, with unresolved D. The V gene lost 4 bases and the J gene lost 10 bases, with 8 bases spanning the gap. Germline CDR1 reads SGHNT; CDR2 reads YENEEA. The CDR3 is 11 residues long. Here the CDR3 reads CASSSLGEQFF. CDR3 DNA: TGTGCCAGCAGCTCCCTGGGAGAGCAGTTCTTC.

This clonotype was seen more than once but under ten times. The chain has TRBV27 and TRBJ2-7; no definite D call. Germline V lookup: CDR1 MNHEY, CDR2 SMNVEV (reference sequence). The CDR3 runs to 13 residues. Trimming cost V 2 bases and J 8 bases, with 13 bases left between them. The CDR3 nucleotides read TGTGCCAGCAGTTTAGTACAAGCTACGAAGCAGTACTTC. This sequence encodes CASSLVQATKQYF.

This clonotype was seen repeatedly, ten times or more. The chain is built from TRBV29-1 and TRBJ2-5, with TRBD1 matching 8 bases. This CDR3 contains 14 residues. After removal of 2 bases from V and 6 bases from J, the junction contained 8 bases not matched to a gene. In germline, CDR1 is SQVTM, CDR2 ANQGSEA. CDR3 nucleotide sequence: TGCAGCGTTGAACCCTCGGGACAGGCGAAGACCCAGTACTTC. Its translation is CSVEPSGQAKTQYF.

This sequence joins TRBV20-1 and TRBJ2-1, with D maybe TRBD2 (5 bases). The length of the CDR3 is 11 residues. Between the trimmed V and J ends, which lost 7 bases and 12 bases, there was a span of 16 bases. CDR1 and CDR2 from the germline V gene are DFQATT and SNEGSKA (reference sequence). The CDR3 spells CSGARALGQFF. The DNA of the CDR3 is TGCAGTGGGGCGAGGGCCCTCGGGCAGTTCTTC.

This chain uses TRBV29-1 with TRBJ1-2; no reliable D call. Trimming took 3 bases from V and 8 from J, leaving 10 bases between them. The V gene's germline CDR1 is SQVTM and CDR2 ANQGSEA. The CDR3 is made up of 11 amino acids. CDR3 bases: TGCAGCGTTGAGAAGGTCTTCGGCTACACCTTC. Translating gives CSVEKVFGYTF.

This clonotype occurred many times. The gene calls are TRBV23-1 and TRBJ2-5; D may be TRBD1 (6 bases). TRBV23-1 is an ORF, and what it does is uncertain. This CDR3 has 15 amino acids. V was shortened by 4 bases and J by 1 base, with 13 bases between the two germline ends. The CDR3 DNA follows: TGCGCCAGCAGTCCGCTACAGGGCCCCCAAGAGACCCAGTACTTC. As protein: CASSPLQGPQETQYF.

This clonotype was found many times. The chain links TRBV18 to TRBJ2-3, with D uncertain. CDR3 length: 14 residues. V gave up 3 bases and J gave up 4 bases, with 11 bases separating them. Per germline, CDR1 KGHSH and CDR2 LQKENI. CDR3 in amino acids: CASSPTSGSDTQYF. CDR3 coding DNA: TGTGCCAGCTCACCCACCTCCGGGTCAGATACGCAGTATTTT.

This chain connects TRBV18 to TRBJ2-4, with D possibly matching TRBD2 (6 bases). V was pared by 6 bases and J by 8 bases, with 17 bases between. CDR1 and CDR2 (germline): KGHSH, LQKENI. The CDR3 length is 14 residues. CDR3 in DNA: TGTGCCAGCTCGATCGGAGGAGGGAAGTACATTCAGTACTTC. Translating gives CASSIGGGKYIQYF.

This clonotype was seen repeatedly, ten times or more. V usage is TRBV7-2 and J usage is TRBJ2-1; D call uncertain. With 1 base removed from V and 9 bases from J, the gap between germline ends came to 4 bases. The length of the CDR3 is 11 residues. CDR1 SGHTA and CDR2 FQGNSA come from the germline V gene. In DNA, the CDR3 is TGTGCCAGCAGCTTAGGAGTTGAGCAGTTCTTC. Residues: CASSLGVEQFF. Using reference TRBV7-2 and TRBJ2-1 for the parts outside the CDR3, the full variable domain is GAGVSQSPSNKVTEKGKDVELRCDPISGHTALYWYRQSLGQGLEFLIYFQGNSAPDKSGLPSDRFSAERTGGSVSTLTIQRTQQEDSAVYLCASSLGVEQFFGPGTRLTVL.

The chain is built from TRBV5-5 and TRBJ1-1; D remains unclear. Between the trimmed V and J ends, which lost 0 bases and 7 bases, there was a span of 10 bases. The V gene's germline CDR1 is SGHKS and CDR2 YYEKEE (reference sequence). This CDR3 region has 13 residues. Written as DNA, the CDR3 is TGTGCCAGCAGCTTGGTTATATGGGGTGAAGCTTTCTTT. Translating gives CASSLVIWGEAFF.

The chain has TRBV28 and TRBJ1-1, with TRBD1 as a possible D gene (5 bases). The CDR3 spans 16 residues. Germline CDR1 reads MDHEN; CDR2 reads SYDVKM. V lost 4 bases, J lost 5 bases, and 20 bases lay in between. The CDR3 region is CASSSPGTSRETEAFF. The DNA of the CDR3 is TGTGCCAGCAGTTCACCCGGGACGTCACGGGAGACTGAAGCTTTCTTT.

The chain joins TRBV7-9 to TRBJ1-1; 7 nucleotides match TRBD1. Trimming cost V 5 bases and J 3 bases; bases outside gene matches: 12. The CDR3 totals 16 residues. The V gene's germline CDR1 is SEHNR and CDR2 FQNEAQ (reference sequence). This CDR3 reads CASSPRFRGLDTEAFF. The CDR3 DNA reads TGTGCCAGCAGCCCCCGTTTTAGGGGGCTAGACACTGAAGCTTTCTTT.

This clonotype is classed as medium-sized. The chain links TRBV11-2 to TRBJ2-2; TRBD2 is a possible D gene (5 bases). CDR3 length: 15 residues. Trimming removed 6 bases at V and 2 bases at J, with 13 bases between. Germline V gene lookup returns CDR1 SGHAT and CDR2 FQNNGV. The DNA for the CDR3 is TGTGCCAGCAGTGATCAAGGGAGTAACACCGGGGAGCTGTTTTTT. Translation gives CASSDQGSNTGELFF.

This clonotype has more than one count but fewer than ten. The CDR3 bases are TGTGCCACCAGCAGAGCACAGTTTGGATATGGCTACACCTTC. It yields the protein CATSRAQFGYGYTF. J is TRBJ1-2 and V is TRBV15; D gene ambiguous. Germline V lookup: CDR1 LNHNV, CDR2 YYDKDF (reference sequence). The V end lost 1 base, the J end lost 5 bases, and 11 bases lay between the germline ends. This CDR3 has 14 residues.

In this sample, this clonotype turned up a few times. CDR3 nucleotide sequence: TGTGCCAGCAGTGAAGCCTCCTTAGTATGGGATACGCAGTATTTT. Encoded protein: CASSEASLVWDTQYF. The gene calls are TRBV6-1 and TRBJ2-3; D not certain. V was pared by 0 bases and J by 6 bases, with 13 bases between. Germline CDR1 is MNHNS and CDR2 is SASEGT. The CDR3 totals 15 residues.

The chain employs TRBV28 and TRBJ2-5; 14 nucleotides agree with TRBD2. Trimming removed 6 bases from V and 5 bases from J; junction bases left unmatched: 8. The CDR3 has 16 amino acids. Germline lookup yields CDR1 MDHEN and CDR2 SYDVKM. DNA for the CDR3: TGTGCCAGCAGCCGGGGACTAGCGGGAGTCCCCGAGACCCAGTACTTC. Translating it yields CASSRGLAGVPETQYF.